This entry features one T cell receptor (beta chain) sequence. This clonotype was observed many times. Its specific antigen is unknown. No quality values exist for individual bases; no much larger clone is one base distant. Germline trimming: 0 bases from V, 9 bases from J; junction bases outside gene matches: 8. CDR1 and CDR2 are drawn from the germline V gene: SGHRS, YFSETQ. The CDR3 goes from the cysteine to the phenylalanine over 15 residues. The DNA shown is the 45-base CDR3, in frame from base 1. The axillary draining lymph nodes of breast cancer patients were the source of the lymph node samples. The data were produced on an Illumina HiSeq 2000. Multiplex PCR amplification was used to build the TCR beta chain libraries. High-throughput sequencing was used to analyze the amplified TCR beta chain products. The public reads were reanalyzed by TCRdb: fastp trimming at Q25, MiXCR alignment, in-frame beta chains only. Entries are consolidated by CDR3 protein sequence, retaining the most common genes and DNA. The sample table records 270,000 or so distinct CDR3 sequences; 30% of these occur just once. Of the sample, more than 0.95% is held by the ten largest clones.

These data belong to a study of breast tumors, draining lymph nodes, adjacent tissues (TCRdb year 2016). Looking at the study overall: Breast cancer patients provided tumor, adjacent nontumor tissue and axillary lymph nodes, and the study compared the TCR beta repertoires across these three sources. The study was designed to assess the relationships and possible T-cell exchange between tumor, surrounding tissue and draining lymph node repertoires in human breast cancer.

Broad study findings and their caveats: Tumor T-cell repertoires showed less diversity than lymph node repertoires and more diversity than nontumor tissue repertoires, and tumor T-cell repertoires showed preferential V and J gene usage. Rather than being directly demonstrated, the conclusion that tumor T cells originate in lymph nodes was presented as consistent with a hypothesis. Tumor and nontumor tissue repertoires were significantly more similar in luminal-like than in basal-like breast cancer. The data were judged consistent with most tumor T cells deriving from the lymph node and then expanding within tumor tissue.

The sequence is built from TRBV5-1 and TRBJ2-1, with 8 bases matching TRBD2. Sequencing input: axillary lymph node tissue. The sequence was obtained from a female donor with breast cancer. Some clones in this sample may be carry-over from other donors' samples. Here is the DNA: TGCGCCAGCAGCTTGGTTAGCGGGATTACAGGTGAGCAGTTCTTC. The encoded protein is CASSLVSGITGEQFF.